The sequence of this TCR beta chain was determined in a study of shared clonotypes between healthy human individuals. CDR3 length equals 14 residues. Germline CDR1 and CDR2: LNHDA and SQIVND (reference sequence). V lost 3 bases and J lost 9; bases outside the gene matches: 3. Unsorted PBMC contributed about 0.3 ug DNA, approximately 33,000 T cell genomes, to each replicate PCR. Repertoires were generated with immunoSEQ multiplex PCR, while TCRdb's copy carries only in-frame clones and drops some. Of fewer than 600,000 clones in the sample, 60% to 85% were seen once. Nashville, Tennessee was home to all donors, each a Caucasian adult. Study-level points and caveats: Represented diversity, genetic and exposure-history alike, was limited by few donors.

As for this clone: No antigen is known for it. The identical CDR3 is also encoded by other nucleotide sequences in the sample.

Material for sequencing was PBMCs. V usage is TRBV19 and J usage is TRBJ1-6; 9 bases align to TRBD1. The clonotype comes from a woman aged 40-49 years in good health. Some clones in this sample may be carry-over from other donors' samples. CDR3 loop: CASSIGQGISPLHF. The DNA of the CDR3 is TGTGCCAGTAGTATCGGACAGGGGATTTCACCCCTCCACTTT.